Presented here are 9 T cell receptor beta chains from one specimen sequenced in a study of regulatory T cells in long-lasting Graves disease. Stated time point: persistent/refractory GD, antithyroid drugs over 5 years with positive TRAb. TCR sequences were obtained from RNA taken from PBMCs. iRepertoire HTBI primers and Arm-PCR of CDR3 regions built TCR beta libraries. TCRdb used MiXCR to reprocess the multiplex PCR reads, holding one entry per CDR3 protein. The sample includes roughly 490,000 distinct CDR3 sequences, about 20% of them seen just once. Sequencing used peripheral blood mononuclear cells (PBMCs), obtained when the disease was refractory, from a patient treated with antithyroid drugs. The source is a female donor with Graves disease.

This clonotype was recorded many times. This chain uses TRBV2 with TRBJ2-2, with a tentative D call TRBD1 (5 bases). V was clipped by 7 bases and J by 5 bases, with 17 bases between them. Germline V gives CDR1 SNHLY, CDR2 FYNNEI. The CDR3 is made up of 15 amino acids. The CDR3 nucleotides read TGTGCCAGCAAAGGGGCCGACCAGGCTACCGGGGAGCTGTTTTTT. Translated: CASKGADQATGELFF.

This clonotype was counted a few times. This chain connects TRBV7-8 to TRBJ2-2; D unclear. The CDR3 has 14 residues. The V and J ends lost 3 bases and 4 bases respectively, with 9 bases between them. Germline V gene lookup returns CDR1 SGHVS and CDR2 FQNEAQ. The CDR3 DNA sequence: TGTGCCAGCAGCTTGGTCGAGGTCACCGGGGAGCTGTTTTTT. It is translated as CASSLVEVTGELFF.

The CDR3 is CSARGGQNIQYF. The CDR3 DNA sequence: TGCAGTGCTAGAGGCGGCCAAAACATTCAGTACTTC. This chain links TRBV20-1 with TRBJ2-4, with D unclear. The CDR3 consists of 12 residues. Trimming shortened V by 1 base and J by 5 bases, and 6 bases separated the two germline ends. Germline V lookup: CDR1 DFQATT, CDR2 SNEGSKA (reference sequence).

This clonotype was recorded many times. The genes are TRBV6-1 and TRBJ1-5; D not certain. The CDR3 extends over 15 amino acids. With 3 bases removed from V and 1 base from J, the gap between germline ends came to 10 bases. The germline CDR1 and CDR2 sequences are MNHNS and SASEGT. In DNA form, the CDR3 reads TGTGCCAGCAGTGATGCTGGGCCGAGCAATCAGCCCCAGCATTTT. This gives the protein CASSDAGPSNQPQHF.

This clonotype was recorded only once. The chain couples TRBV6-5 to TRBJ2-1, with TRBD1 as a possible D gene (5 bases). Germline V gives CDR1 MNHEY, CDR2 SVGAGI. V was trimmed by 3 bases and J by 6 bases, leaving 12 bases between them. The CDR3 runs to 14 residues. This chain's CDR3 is CASSYKGKGNEQFF. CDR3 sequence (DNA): TGTGCCAGCAGTTATAAGGGGAAGGGCAATGAGCAGTTCTTC.

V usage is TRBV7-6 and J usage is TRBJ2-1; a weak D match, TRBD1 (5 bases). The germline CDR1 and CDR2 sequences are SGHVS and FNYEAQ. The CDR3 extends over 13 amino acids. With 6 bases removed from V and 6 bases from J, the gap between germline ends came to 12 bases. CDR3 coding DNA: TGTGCCAGCAGAGGGGCCCTTGGCAATGAGCAGTTCTTC. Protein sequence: CASRGALGNEQFF.

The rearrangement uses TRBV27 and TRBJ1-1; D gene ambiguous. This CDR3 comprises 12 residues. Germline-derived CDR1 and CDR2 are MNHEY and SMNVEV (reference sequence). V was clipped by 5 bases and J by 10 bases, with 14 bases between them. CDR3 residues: CASSSIGKRAFF. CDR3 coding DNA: TGTGCCAGCAGTAGTATCGGGAAGAGAGCTTTCTTT.

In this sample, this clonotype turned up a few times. The CDR3 DNA reads as TGTGCCAGTCTTAAGGAGCAGGGGGCTGACACCGGGGAGCTGTTTTTT. This encodes CASLKEQGADTGELFF. The chain employs TRBV6-1 and TRBJ2-2; 8 nucleotides align to TRBD1. Germline loops: CDR1 MNHNS, CDR2 SASEGT. CDR3 length: 16 amino acids. V trimming: 9 bases; J trimming: 3 bases; junction bases outside the gene matches: 12.

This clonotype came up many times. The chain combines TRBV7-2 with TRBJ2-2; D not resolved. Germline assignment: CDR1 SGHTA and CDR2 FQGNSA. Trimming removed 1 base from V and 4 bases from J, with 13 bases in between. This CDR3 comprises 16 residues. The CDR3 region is CASSLVGIVATGELFF. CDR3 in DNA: TGTGCCAGCAGCTTAGTGGGGATCGTAGCCACCGGGGAGCTGTTTTTT.